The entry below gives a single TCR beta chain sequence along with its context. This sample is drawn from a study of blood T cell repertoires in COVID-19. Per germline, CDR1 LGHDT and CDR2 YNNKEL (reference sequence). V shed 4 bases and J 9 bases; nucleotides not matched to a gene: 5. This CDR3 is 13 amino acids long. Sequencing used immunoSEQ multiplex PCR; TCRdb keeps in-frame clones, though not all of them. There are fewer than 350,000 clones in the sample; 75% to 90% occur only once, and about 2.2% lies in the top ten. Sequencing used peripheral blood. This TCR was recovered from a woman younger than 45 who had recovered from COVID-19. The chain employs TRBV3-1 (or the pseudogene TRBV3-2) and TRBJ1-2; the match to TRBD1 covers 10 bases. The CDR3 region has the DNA TGTGCCAGCAGCCTGACAGGGGGCGTAAGCTACACCTTC. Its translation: CASSLTGGVSYTF.